This TCR beta chain emerged from a study of blood T cells in healthy people across ages. Study-wide findings and caveats: Among T cells, TCR beta diversity per million cells dropped roughly linearly as age rose. The diversity estimates, figures obtained from one million T cells, were considered underestimates. Donor CMV infection status was unknown, possibly confounding age-related changes in expanded clonotypes.

Regarding this clonotype: Its antigen is as yet unknown.

In each sample, at least 6 million PBMCs were isolated. This CDR3 has 14 amino acids. V lost 5 bases and J 4 bases, leaving 11 bases between the germline ends. CDR1 is SGHTA, CDR2 FQGNSA, per germline. It was with a sample-barcoded 5' primer and a J-beta primer mix that a second PCR of roughly 7 to 12 cycles was run. TCRdb reanalysed the 5' RACE reads using MiXCR and keeps one entry per CDR3 protein. The sample consists of more than 700,000 distinct CDR3 sequences, about 53% of them appearing once. The sequenced sample consisted of blood. The rearrangement joins TRBV7-2 to TRBJ1-4; D possibly corresponds to TRBD1 (6 bases). This receptor was obtained from a man at least 80 years old in good health. The CDR3 bases are TGTGCCAGCAGCAAAGGGGGGGGTAATGAAAAACTGTTTTTT. Translating it yields CASSKGGGNEKLFF.